Shown below are 22 T cell receptor beta chains from a single sample sequenced in a study of a mutant IDH1 vaccine in newly diagnosed glioma. Their antigen targets remain unknown. The time point is: week 23, last vaccination. The vaccine gave 300 ug of a 20-mer mutant IDH1 peptide subcutaneously per dose. TCRdb's copy holds only in-frame clones and misses some; the assay was immunoSEQ multiplex PCR. The sample holds about 53,000 clones; 80% to 85% are singletons and the top ten take around 8%. The sample was PBMCs, taken from a glioma patient whose treatment included an IDH1 peptide vaccine. The receptors were gathered from a middle-aged woman with glioma. Some clones in this sample may be carry-over from other donors' samples.

This chain uses TRBV5-5 with TRBJ2-6; D is unresolved. CDR1 is SGHKS, CDR2 YYEKEE, per germline (reference sequence). Trimming pared 3 bases from V and 5 bases from J, leaving 15 bases between. The CDR3 loop spans 16 amino acids. This CDR3 reads CASSSTAALWANVLTF. As DNA, the CDR3 is TGTGCCAGCAGCTCGACCGCCGCACTCTGGGCCAACGTCCTGACTTTC. The complete variable domain, with remaining parts taken from reference TRBV5-5 and TRBJ2-6, reads DAGVTQSPTHLIKTRGQQVTLRCSPISGHKSVSWYQQVLGQGPQFIFQYYEKEERGRGNFPDRFSARQFPNYSSELNVNALLLGDSALYLCASSSTAALWANVLTFGAGSRLTVL.

This chain connects TRBV4-3 to TRBJ2-5, with a possible D match to TRBD2 (6 bases). Germline V gene lookup returns CDR1 LGHNA and CDR2 YSLEER. The CDR3 extends over 15 amino acids. V lost 4 bases and J lost 5, with 17 bases in between. Here the CDR3 DNA reads TGCGCCAGCAGCCGAAAGGAGGGCAGGGACGAGACCCAGTACTTC. Translated, it gives CASSRKEGRDETQYF.

J is TRBJ2-7 and V is TRBV14; TRBD2 might be the D (5 bases). Trimming left V 4 bases short and J 3 bases short, with 16 bases between. The CDR3 covers 15 residues. Germline V lookup: CDR1 SGHDN, CDR2 FVKESK. CDR3 DNA sequence: TGTGCCAGCAGCCCTCCGGGGAACCCGTTCTACGAGCAGTACTTC. Translation: CASSPPGNPFYEQYF.

The chain employs TRBV6-6 and TRBJ1-6; 7 bases line up with TRBD1. Trimming cost V 4 bases and J 7 bases; bases outside gene matches: 7. Germline lookup yields CDR1 MNHNY and CDR2 SVGAGI (reference sequence). The CDR3 runs 15 residues. The CDR3 DNA reads TGTGCCAGCAGTTCGAGACAGGGAGACAATTCACCCCTCCACTTT. Translated, it gives CASSSRQGDNSPLHF.

This clone was detected once. This chain joins TRBV7-9 and TRBJ2-1; tentatively, D is TRBD2 (6 bases). Germline values: CDR1 SEHNR, CDR2 FQNEAQ (reference sequence). Trimming took 4 bases from V and 9 from J, leaving 13 bases between them. The length of the CDR3 is 13 residues. CDR3 loop: CASSSGVHGEQFF. The CDR3 DNA sequence: TGTGCCAGCAGCTCGGGGGTGCACGGTGAGCAGTTCTTC.

The chain couples TRBV4-1 to TRBJ1-1, with 10 bases matching TRBD1. With 8 bases clipped from V and 1 base from J, the junction kept 10 bases outside the gene matches. CDR3 length: 16 amino acids. The germline V gene encodes CDR1 MGHRA and CDR2 YSYEKL. This chain's CDR3 is CASGERDRGRNTEAFF. The CDR3 DNA reads TGCGCCAGCGGGGAACGGGACAGGGGAAGGAACACTGAAGCTTTCTTT.

The chain links TRBV11-2 to TRBJ2-1; TRBD1 aligns across 9 bases. Germline CDR1 is SGHAT and CDR2 is FQNNGV. The CDR3 spans 16 residues. V was pared by 1 base and J by 3 bases, with 4 bases of the junction left unmatched. DNA of the CDR3: TGTGCCAGCAGCTTAGGCCGGGACAGGGTCTACAATGAGCAGTTCTTC. Translated: CASSLGRDRVYNEQFF. The full variable domain, in which reference TRBV11-2 and TRBJ2-1 provide the parts outside the CDR3, is EAGVAQSPRYKIIEKRQSVAFWCNPISGHATLYWYQQILGQGPKLLIQFQNNGVVDDSQLPKDRFSAERLKGVDSTLKIQPAKLEDSAVYLCASSLGRDRVYNEQFFGPGTRLTVL.

The gene calls are TRBV4-3 and TRBJ1-6, with a tentative D call TRBD1 (5 bases). In germline, CDR1 is LGHNA, CDR2 YSLEER. The CDR3 length is 15 residues. V lost 8 bases, J lost 8 bases, and 19 bases lay in between. The CDR3 DNA is TGCGCCAGCCGAAGGGGTCTCCAGACGGATTCACCCCTCCACTTT. As protein: CASRRGLQTDSPLHF.

J is TRBJ2-7 and V is TRBV6-1; 7 bases align to TRBD2. CDR3 size: 12 residues. J gave up 2 bases and V 11 bases, and 6 bases lay outside the gene matches. The V gene's germline CDR1 is MNHNS and CDR2 SASEGT. The chain's CDR3 is CAAGRGAYEQYF. In DNA form, the CDR3 reads TGTGCCGCCGGACGGGGGGCCTACGAGCAGTACTTC.

This clone was counted only a few times. The V and J genes are TRBV19 and TRBJ1-6; possible D gene TRBD1, 6 bases. The V gene lost 3 bases and the J gene lost 10 bases, with 16 bases spanning the gap. Germline loops: CDR1 LNHDA, CDR2 SQIVND (reference sequence). CDR3 length: 15 residues. CDR3 amino acids: CASSIGAGEGSPLHF. In DNA, the CDR3 is TGTGCCAGTAGTATCGGGGCAGGGGAGGGGTCACCCCTCCACTTT.

The chain employs TRBV5-1 and TRBJ2-3, with D perhaps being TRBD1 or TRBD2 (5 bases each). The CDR3 has 16 amino acids. In germline, CDR1 is SGHRS, CDR2 YFSETQ. Trimming left V 3 bases short and J 2 bases short, with 16 bases between. The CDR3 region is CASSSPAGRNTDTQYF. DNA for the CDR3: TGCGCCAGCAGCTCCCCCGCAGGGAGAAACACAGATACGCAGTATTTT.

This clone came up a few times. V gene TRBV7-2 combines with J gene TRBJ1-2; D is perhaps TRBD1 (5 bases). Trimming took off 0 bases at V and 14 bases at J, with 22 bases between the two ends. Germline-derived CDR1 and CDR2 are SGHTA and FQGNSA. The CDR3 is 15 amino acids. The CDR3 DNA sequence: TGTGCCAGCAGCTTAGCGTGGGGGGAGACAGAGCCTAGGACCTTC. This codes for CASSLAWGETEPRTF. The full variable domain, rest sourced from reference TRBV7-2 and TRBJ1-2, is GAGVSQSPSNKVTEKGKDVELRCDPISGHTALYWYRQSLGQGLEFLIYFQGNSAPDKSGLPSDRFSAERTGGSVSTLTIQRTQQEDSAVYLCASSLAWGETEPRTFGSGTRLTVV.

CDR3 sequence reads: CASGGVGEKLFF. The CDR3 DNA follows: TGTGCCAGCGGAGGGGTAGGCGAAAAACTGTTTTTT. This chain links TRBV7-9 with TRBJ1-4; tentative D call: TRBD1 (5 bases). This CDR3 has 12 amino acids. Trimming pared 8 bases from V and 8 bases from J, leaving 12 bases between. Germline values: CDR1 SEHNR, CDR2 FQNEAQ (reference sequence). Variable domain in full (rest from reference TRBV7-9 and TRBJ1-4): DTGVSQNPRHKITKRGQNVTFRCDPISEHNRLYWYRQTLGQGPEFLTYFQNEAQLEKSRLLSDRFSAERPKGSFSTLEIQRTEQGDSAMYLCASGGVGEKLFFGSGTQLSVL.

This clone was seen only a few times. The chain links TRBV19 to TRBJ2-2; D is perhaps TRBD1 (6 bases). Germline-derived CDR1 and CDR2 are LNHDA and SQIVND (reference sequence). V gave up 5 bases and J gave up 0 bases, with 13 bases separating them. The CDR3 totals 16 residues. CDR3 DNA: TGTGCCAGTAGTCCCCCGGGACATTCGAACACCGGGGAGCTGTTTTTT. Translated, it gives CASSPPGHSNTGELFF.

The CDR3 DNA reads TGTGCCAGCAGCTTAGATTGGACGGTTAATTCACCCCTCCACTTT. This gives the protein CASSLDWTVNSPLHF. This rearrangement joins TRBV7-2 to TRBJ1-6, with D uncertain. The CDR3 runs to 15 residues. The V gene lost 1 base and the J gene lost 6 bases, with 10 bases spanning the gap. In germline, CDR1 is SGHTA, CDR2 FQGNSA.

Comment on this clone: An end of the junction differs from the germline gene, which may be a read error. The chain uses TRBV4-2 and TRBJ1-5; D is perhaps TRBD1 (5 bases). The V gene's germline CDR1 is LGHNA and CDR2 YNFKEQ. This CDR3 region has 15 residues. In nucleotides, the CDR3 is TGTGCCAGCAGCCCCACGGGGGACTATAATCAACCCCAGCATTTT. It codes for CASSPTGDYNQPQHF.

The gene calls are TRBV12-5 and TRBJ2-7, with D hard to call. V was shortened by 2 bases and J by 3 bases, with 14 bases between the two germline ends. CDR3 length: 15 amino acids. Germline loops: CDR1 LGHNT, CDR2 FRNRAP. CDR3 DNA: TGTGCTAGTGGTTTGCCGAAGGACGGAGACTACGAGCAGTACTTC. Residues: CASGLPKDGDYEQYF.

The chain carries TRBV14 and TRBJ1-1; D gene uncertain. The V gene's germline CDR1 is SGHDN and CDR2 FVKESK. This CDR3 has 15 amino acids. V shed 4 bases and J shed 2 bases, with 14 bases lying between them. The CDR3 protein is CASSPSLRRNTEAFF. The CDR3 DNA is TGTGCCAGCAGCCCATCGTTGAGGAGAAACACTGAAGCTTTCTTT.

The CDR3 spells CASSPKTGENTEAFF. The CDR3 DNA is TGTGCCAGCAGCCCGAAGACAGGAGAGAACACTGAAGCTTTCTTT. The chain is built from TRBV12-1 and TRBJ1-1; the table's D call TRBD1 went unverified against the DNA. TRBV12-1 is a pseudogene. The CDR3 contains 15 residues.

This chain's CDR3 is CASSEVGDTEAFF. Written as DNA, the CDR3 is TGTGCCAGCAGTGAGGTGGGGGACACTGAAGCTTTCTTT. The V and J genes are TRBV6-1 and TRBJ1-1, with TRBD1 as a possible D gene (5 bases). The CDR3 contains 13 residues. V was shortened by 3 bases and J by 3 bases, with 8 bases between the two germline ends. The germline CDR1 and CDR2 sequences are MNHNS and SASEGT.

Only a few counts were recorded for this clone. This chain joins TRBV2 and TRBJ1-5; weak D call: TRBD1 (6 bases). The CDR3 totals 13 residues. Germline CDR1 and CDR2: SNHLY and FYNNEI. V gave up 10 bases and J gave up 5 bases, with 15 bases separating them. Written as DNA, the CDR3 is TGTGCCATCCGGGACACTCAAGATCAGCCCCAGCATTTT. Translation gives CAIRDTQDQPQHF.

This chain connects TRBV9 to TRBJ1-2; D is perhaps TRBD1 (6 bases). Germline CDR1 reads SGDLS; CDR2 reads YYNGEE. CDR3 length: 16 amino acids. V shed 0 bases and J shed 2 bases, with 14 bases lying between them. CDR3: CASSVASTGTNYGYTF. CDR3 in DNA: TGTGCCAGCAGCGTAGCCTCCACAGGGACGAACTATGGCTACACCTTC.